This is a list of T cell receptor beta chains from one sample in a study of T cells in localized non-small cell lung cancer. Data came from immunoSEQ multiplex PCR; TCRdb stores just in-frame clones and leaves some out. The sample has around 39,000 clones; approximately 88% are singletons. Sequenced material: peripheral blood, taken before any cancer treatment. These receptors originate from a woman aged 40 to 75 with stage I lung adenocarcinoma. CDR3s include the opening cysteine and the closing phenylalanine or tryptophan. Each record gives: D gene, V gene, CDR3 length, clone size, J gene, CDR3 DNA, CDR3 protein. A D gene is named only where the DNA matches it firmly. Only part of the rows carry a size: once, few, many, or a class if the clone is expanded.

-	TRBV7-2	14	-	TRBJ1-4	TGTGCCAGCAGCTTAGCTTGGACCAATGAAAAACTGTTTTTT	CASSLAWTNEKLFF
-	TRBV18	15	-	TRBJ2-1	TGTGCCAGCTCACCAGCAGCGAGCTCCTACAATGAGCAGTTCTTC	CASSPAASSYNEQFF
TRBD1	TRBV5-1	12	-	TRBJ1-2	TGCGCCAGCAGCGGACAGGCATACGGCTACACCTTC	CASSGQAYGYTF
-	TRBV29-1	12	-	TRBJ2-5	TGCAGCGTTCGCAGGAACCAAGAGACCCAGTACTTC	CSVRRNQETQYF
-	TRBV5-1	16	-	TRBJ2-3	TGCGCCAGCAGCTTGGCGGCAGGGACCTACACAGATACGCAGTATTTT	CASSLAAGTYTDTQYF
-	TRBV7-2	17	-	TRBJ2-5	TGTGCCAGCAGCTTAGTGGTAGTCGGGGTCAATCAAGAGACCCAGTACTTC	CASSLVVVGVNQETQYF
-	TRBV19	12	-	TRBJ2-1	TGTGCCAGTAGTATGAGGGAAGTGGAGCAGTTCTTC	CASSMREVEQFF
-	TRBV2	12	-	TRBJ2-7	TGTGCCAGCACCATAGGGGCCTACGAGCAGTACTTC	CASTIGAYEQYF
-	TRBV5-1	14	-	TRBJ2-5	TGCGCCAGCAGCTTGGGGGGACCAAAAGAGACCCAGTACTTC	CASSLGGPKETQYF
-	TRBV6-5	16	-	TRBJ2-7	TGTGCCAGCAGTTACTCAGGGACGGGGATTTCCTACGAGCAGTACTTC	CASSYSGTGISYEQYF
-	TRBV7-9	13	-	TRBJ1-5	TGTGCCAGCAGCCCTCTCGGCAATCAGCCCCAGCATTTT	CASSPLGNQPQHF
-	TRBV2	15	-	TRBJ1-4	TGTGCCAGCAGTGAATTCCCGGGGGGTAATGAAAAACTGTTTTTT	CASSEFPGGNEKLFF
-	TRBV5-1	14	-	TRBJ2-3	TGCGCCAGCAGCTTGGATCAACGCACAGATACGCAGTATTTT	CASSLDQRTDTQYF
TRBD1	TRBV27	13	-	TRBJ2-7	TGTGCCAGCAGAGACAGGGATCTCTACGAGCAGTACTTC	CASRDRDLYEQYF
-	TRBV19	13	-	TRBJ2-1	TGTGCCAGTAATAGCCTTAACCACAATGAGCAGTTCTTC	CASNSLNHNEQFF
TRBD1	TRBV7-9	14	-	TRBJ1-1	TGTGCCAGCAGCCCCGGACAGGTGAACACTGAAGCTTTCTTT	CASSPGQVNTEAFF
-	TRBV6-1	13	-	TRBJ2-2	TGTGCCAGCAAAACAACGAACACCGGGGAGCTGTTTTTT	CASKTTNTGELFF
-	TRBV6-1	14	-	TRBJ2-1	TGTGCCAGCAGTGAAGATTTTACAGGCTGGGGGGAGTTCTTC	CASSEDFTGWGEFF
-	TRBV5-3	16	-	TRBJ2-1	TGTGCCAGAAGCTTTGGAACGGAGGTCTCTCACAATGAGCAGTTCTTC	CARSFGTEVSHNEQFF
TRBD1	TRBV7-9	18	-	TRBJ2-7	TGTGCCAGCAGCTTATGGCCAAAAAGACAGGGGGCAGCTCGCGAGCAGTACTTC	CASSLWPKRQGAAREQYF
TRBD2	TRBV6-4	14	-	TRBJ2-3	TGTGCCAGCAGTTTAGCGGGGGACACAGATACGCAGTATTTT	CASSLAGDTDTQYF
-	TRBV29-1	13	-	TRBJ1-1	TGCAGCGTTGGAGGGGGAGGGGTCACTGAAGCTTTCTTT	CSVGGGGVTEAFF
-	TRBV6-6	15	-	TRBJ1-5	TGTGCCAGCAAGTGGGGGGGGACGAGCAATCAGCCCCAGCATTTT	CASKWGGTSNQPQHF
-	TRBV18	13	-	TRBJ2-1	TGTGCCAGCTCACCTGGGCGGGACAATGAGCAGTTCTTC	CASSPGRDNEQFF
-	TRBV28	15	-	TRBJ2-5	TGTGCCAGCAGCCCTTTTCCGGGGACCCAAGAGACCCAGTACTTC	CASSPFPGTQETQYF
TRBD2	TRBV7-8	16	-	TRBJ2-3	TGTGCCTCCCGGGTAGGGCTAGCGGCAACCACAGATACGCAGTATTTT	CASRVGLAATTDTQYF
TRBD2	TRBV27	15	-	TRBJ2-3	TGTGCCAGCAGTTTACTAGCGGGATTCACAGATACGCAGTATTTT	CASSLLAGFTDTQYF
-	TRBV18	16	-	TRBJ1-3	TGTGCCAGCTCACCACCCGCCGGCAGCTCTGGAAACACCATATATTTT	CASSPPAGSSGNTIYF
-	TRBV6-1	15	-	TRBJ2-4	TGTGCCAGCAAGGGGACGACCTTAGCCAAAAACATTCAGTACTTC	CASKGTTLAKNIQYF
-	TRBV19	15	once	TRBJ2-7	TGTGCCAGTAGTATAGCGACTGATTACTCCTACGAGCAGTACTTC	CASSIATDYSYEQYF
TRBD2	TRBV28	15	-	TRBJ2-7	TGTGCCAGCAGTTTAACGGCTAGCGGGAGTATAGAGCAGTACTTC	CASSLTASGSIEQYF
-	TRBV7-3	13	-	TRBJ2-3	TGTGCCAGCAGCAAATCTAGCATAGATACGCAGTATTTT	CASSKSSIDTQYF
-	TRBV5-5	16	-	TRBJ1-1	TGTGCCAGCAGCTTGTACACCACAAGGGTGAACACTGAAGCTTTCTTT	CASSLYTTRVNTEAFF
TRBD1	TRBV7-9	14	-	TRBJ1-4	TGTGCCAGCAGCCAGACAGGGGGTAATGAAAAACTGTTTTTT	CASSQTGGNEKLFF
-	TRBV10-3	14	-	TRBJ2-3	TGTGCCACCACCCGGGTGGGGCGGACAGATACGCAGTATTTT	CATTRVGRTDTQYF
TRBD1	TRBV7-3	14	-	TRBJ1-1	TGTGCCAGCAGCCCGGGACAGGGGAGACCTGAAGCTTTCTTT	CASSPGQGRPEAFF
TRBD1	TRBV28	16	-	TRBJ1-5	TGTGCCAGCAGTTTAATGCCAGGGACAGGGGGTCAGCCCCAGCATTTT	CASSLMPGTGGQPQHF
TRBD1	TRBV6-5	15	-	TRBJ2-1	TGTGCCAGCAGGCAGACAGGGCTTCCCTACAATGAGCAGTTCTTC	CASRQTGLPYNEQFF
TRBD1	TRBV30	13	few	TRBJ1-3	TGTGCCCACAGGGGCCCTCCTGGAAACACCATATATTTT	CAHRGPPGNTIYF
-	TRBV30	13	few	TRBJ1-2	TGTGCCTGGAGGACAGGTCCCCACTATGGCTACACCTTC	CAWRTGPHYGYTF
TRBD1	TRBV5-4	15	-	TRBJ1-2	TGTGCCAGCAGCTCTACAGGGGGCGCGGGCTATGGCTACACCTTC	CASSSTGGAGYGYTF
-	TRBV6-1	14	-	TRBJ2-7	TGTGCCAGCAGTGAACCCGGGAACTCCTACGAGCAGTACTTC	CASSEPGNSYEQYF
-	TRBV6-6	13	-	TRBJ1-2	TGTGCCAGCAGTTACTCGAAAGGGGTTGGCTACACCTTC	CASSYSKGVGYTF